The rows below give T cell receptor beta chains drawn from one sample of a study of T cell responses to AZD1222 COVID-19 vaccine. Data came from immunoSEQ multiplex PCR; TCRdb stores just in-frame clones and leaves some out. The data hold 74,000 or so clones, with about 88% observed a single time. The material sequenced was peripheral blood, taken on day 0 of AZD1222 vaccination. These receptors came from an adult in good health. The CDR3 runs from the conserved cysteine through the conserved F or W. A D gene is named only where the DNA matches it firmly. Not all rows give a size; the values are once, few, many and, for expanded clones, a class.

clone_size: NA
v_call: TRBV6-2/TRBV6-3
j_call: TRBJ2-5
d_call: TRBD2
cdr3_nt: TGTGCCAGCAGTTACGGGGGGGGCCAAGAGACCCAGTACTTC
cdr3_aa: CASSYGGGQETQYF

clone_size: NA
v_call: TRBV28
j_call: TRBJ1-2
d_call: TRBD1
cdr3_nt: TGTGCCAGCAGTTTACCGCAGGGGGTAGGGGACTATGGCTACACCTTC
cdr3_aa: CASSLPQGVGDYGYTF

clone_size: NA
v_call: TRBV18
j_call: TRBJ1-6
d_call: NA
cdr3_nt: TGTGCCAGCTCACCATCCGGGGCGGACTCACCCCTCCACTTT
cdr3_aa: CASSPSGADSPLHF

clone_size: NA
v_call: TRBV7-9
j_call: TRBJ1-6
d_call: TRBD1
cdr3_nt: TGTGCCAGCAGCCAAGACAGGGGATCACCCCTCCACTTT
cdr3_aa: CASSQDRGSPLHF

clone_size: NA
v_call: TRBV10-3
j_call: TRBJ1-2
d_call: NA
cdr3_nt: TGTGCCATCGGCGATCCCCCGGGGGACTATGGCTACACCTTC
cdr3_aa: CAIGDPPGDYGYTF

clone_size: NA
v_call: TRBV6-5
j_call: TRBJ2-7
d_call: NA
cdr3_nt: TGTGCCAGCACCCTCCACGGCCCGGAATACGAGCAGTACTTC
cdr3_aa: CASTLHGPEYEQYF

clone_size: once
v_call: TRBV18
j_call: TRBJ1-3
d_call: NA
cdr3_nt: TGTGCCAGCTCACCGGACTTTGGAAACACCATATATTTT
cdr3_aa: CASSPDFGNTIYF

clone_size: few
v_call: TRBV5-1
j_call: TRBJ2-5
d_call: NA
cdr3_nt: TGCGCCAGCAGCGATCAAGGGGCGGAGACCCAGTACTTC
cdr3_aa: CASSDQGAETQYF

clone_size: NA
v_call: TRBV5-4
j_call: TRBJ2-5
d_call: NA
cdr3_nt: TGTGCCTCCACCCGAGACAGCCAAGAGACCCAGTACTTC
cdr3_aa: CASTRDSQETQYF

clone_size: NA
v_call: TRBV3-1/TRBV3-2
j_call: TRBJ1-5
d_call: NA
cdr3_nt: TGTGCCAGCAGCTACATTACTAGGGGGGCAGGGGCGAAGCAGCATTTT
cdr3_aa: CASSYITRGAGAKQHF

clone_size: NA
v_call: TRBV9
j_call: TRBJ1-2
d_call: TRBD1
cdr3_nt: TGTGCCAGCAGCGATCCCGGGGACAGTGCTAACTATGGCTACACCTTC
cdr3_aa: CASSDPGDSANYGYTF

clone_size: once
v_call: TRBV7-9
j_call: TRBJ2-7
d_call: TRBD1
cdr3_nt: TGTGCCAGCAGCCCGACCTTGGGACAGGGGGCCTACGAGCAGTACTTC
cdr3_aa: CASSPTLGQGAYEQYF

clone_size: NA
v_call: TRBV5-1
j_call: TRBJ2-1
d_call: TRBD1
cdr3_nt: TGCGCCAGCAGCTACTCCGGGACAGGGTCCTACAATGAGCAGTTCTTC
cdr3_aa: CASSYSGTGSYNEQFF

clone_size: NA
v_call: TRBV5-4
j_call: TRBJ1-2
d_call: TRBD1
cdr3_nt: TGTGCCAGCAGCTTGGCGGGACAGGTCGGGTTCTACACCTTC
cdr3_aa: CASSLAGQVGFYTF

clone_size: few
v_call: TRBV2
j_call: TRBJ1-3
d_call: NA
cdr3_nt: TGTGCCAGCAGTGATCCCCCCCAGGGTTTAGGAGGAAACACCATATATTTT
cdr3_aa: CASSDPPQGLGGNTIYF

clone_size: NA
v_call: TRBV20-1
j_call: TRBJ2-2
d_call: NA
cdr3_nt: TGCAGTGCTAGTCCAACCCCAGACAACACCGGGGAGCTGTTTTTT
cdr3_aa: CSASPTPDNTGELFF

clone_size: NA
v_call: TRBV12-3/TRBV12-4
j_call: TRBJ2-5
d_call: NA
cdr3_nt: TGTGCCAGCAGTTTGGACAGCCAAGAGACCCAGTACTTC
cdr3_aa: CASSLDSQETQYF